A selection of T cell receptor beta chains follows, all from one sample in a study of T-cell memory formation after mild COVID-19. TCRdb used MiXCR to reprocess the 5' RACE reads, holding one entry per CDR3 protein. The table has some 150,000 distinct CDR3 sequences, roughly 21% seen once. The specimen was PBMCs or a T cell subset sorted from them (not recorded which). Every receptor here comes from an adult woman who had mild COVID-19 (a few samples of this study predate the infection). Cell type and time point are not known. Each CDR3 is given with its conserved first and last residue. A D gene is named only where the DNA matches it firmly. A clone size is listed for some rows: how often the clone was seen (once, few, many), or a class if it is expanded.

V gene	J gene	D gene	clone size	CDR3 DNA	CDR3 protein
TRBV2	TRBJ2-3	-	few	TGTGCCAGCACCCAAGCAGATACGCAGTATTTT	CASTQADTQYF
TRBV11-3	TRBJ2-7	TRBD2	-	TGTGCCAGCAGGGCTAGCGGAATCTACGAGCAGTACTTC	CASRASGIYEQYF
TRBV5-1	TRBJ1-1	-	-	TGCGCCAGCAGCTTGGCGGCAGGCACTGAAGCTTTCTTT	CASSLAAGTEAFF
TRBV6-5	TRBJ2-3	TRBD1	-	TGTGCCAGCAGTCCTTACGCTGGACAGGTTGGCACAGATACGCAGTATTTT	CASSPYAGQVGTDTQYF
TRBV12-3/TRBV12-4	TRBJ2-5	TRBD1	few	TGTGCCAGCAGCCCCGGGACAGAAGAGACCCAGTACTTC	CASSPGTEETQYF
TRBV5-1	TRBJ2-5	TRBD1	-	TGCGCCAGCAGCCCCTCGGGACAGGTCCAAGAGACCCAGTACTTC	CASSPSGQVQETQYF
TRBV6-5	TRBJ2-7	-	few	TGTGCCAGCAGTTACTCGATGTTTTCCGAGCAGTACTTC	CASSYSMFSEQYF
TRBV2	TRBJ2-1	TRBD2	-	TGTGCCAGCATGAGGACTAGCGCCCTCCTTCCACGGCAGTTCTTC	CASMRTSALLPRQFF
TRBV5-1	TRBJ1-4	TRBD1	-	TGCGCCAGCAGCTCGGACAGGCTCTCAACTAATGAAAAACTGTTTTTT	CASSSDRLSTNEKLFF
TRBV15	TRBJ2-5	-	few	TGTGCCACCAGCAGAGATCCGGGAGTGCAAGAGACCCAGTACTTC	CATSRDPGVQETQYF
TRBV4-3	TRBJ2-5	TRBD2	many	TGCGCCAGCAGCCAAGCTTCACTAGCGGCCCAAGAGACCCAGTACTTC	CASSQASLAAQETQYF
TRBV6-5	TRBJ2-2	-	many	TGTGCCAGCAGTTACTTATTAACCACCGGGGAGCTGTTTTTT	CASSYLLTTGELFF
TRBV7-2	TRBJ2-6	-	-	TGTGCCAGCAGCTTCAGGGACTCCCCCTCGAGCACTGGGGCCAACGTCCTGACTTTC	CASSFRDSPSSTGANVLTF
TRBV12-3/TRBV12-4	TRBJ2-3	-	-	TGTGCCAGCAGCCTAGGGGGGGTTGAGGGAGATACGCAGTATTTT	CASSLGGVEGDTQYF
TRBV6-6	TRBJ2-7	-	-	TGTGCCAGCACCCAACTGGCAGGTCCCTACGAGCAGTACTTC	CASTQLAGPYEQYF
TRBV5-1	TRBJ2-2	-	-	TGCGCCAGCAGATTAGACAGGCCTAACACCGGGGAGCTGTTTTTT	CASRLDRPNTGELFF
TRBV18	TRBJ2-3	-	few	TGTGCCAGCTCACCAGTGGGCCCCACTCACCGAAGCACAGATACGCAGTATTTT	CASSPVGPTHRSTDTQYF
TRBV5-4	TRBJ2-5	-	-	TGTGCCAGCAAGAAGCCCTCCCAAGAGACCCAGTACTTC	CASKKPSQETQYF
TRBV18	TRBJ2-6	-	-	TGTGCCAGCTCTCCCATTAAAGTCTCTGGGGCCAACGTCCTGACTTTC	CASSPIKVSGANVLTF
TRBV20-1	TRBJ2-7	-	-	TGCAGTGCCACCAGGACTACCTACGAGCAGTACTTC	CSATRTTYEQYF
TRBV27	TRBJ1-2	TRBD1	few	TGTGCCAGCAGTTACCTATCAGGGGGCGCAGGGTTTGGCTACACCTTC	CASSYLSGGAGFGYTF
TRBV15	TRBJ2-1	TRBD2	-	TGTGCCACCAGCAGAGGTGGGACTAGCGGGAGGCACAATGAGCAGTTCTTC	CATSRGGTSGRHNEQFF
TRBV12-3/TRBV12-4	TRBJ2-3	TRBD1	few	TGTGCCAGCAGTTTGAGGACAGGCCAGGGCACAGATACGCAGTATTTT	CASSLRTGQGTDTQYF
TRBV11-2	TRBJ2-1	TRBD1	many	TGTGCCAGCAGTTGGCCGGGACAGACATACAATGAGCAGTTCTTC	CASSWPGQTYNEQFF
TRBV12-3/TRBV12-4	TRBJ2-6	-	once	TGTGCCAGCAGTCCCCGGGCCGCACACTCTGGGGCCAACGTCCTGACTTTC	CASSPRAAHSGANVLTF
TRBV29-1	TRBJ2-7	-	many	TGCAGCATACTCCGGGACACGGCCCACGAGCAGTACTTC	CSILRDTAHEQYF
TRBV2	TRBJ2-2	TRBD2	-	TGTGCCAGCAGTGAGCAGCTAGCGGGCGGGGAGCTGTTTTTT	CASSEQLAGGELFF
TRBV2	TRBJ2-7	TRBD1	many	TGTGCCAGCAGTAGACAGGGGGGGTACGAGCAGTACTTC	CASSRQGGYEQYF
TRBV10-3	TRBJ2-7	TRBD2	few	TGTGCCACCCTCCTCGCGGGGGCCTACGAGCAGTACTTC	CATLLAGAYEQYF
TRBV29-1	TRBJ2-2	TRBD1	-	TGCAGCGTTGGACAGGGTACCGGGGAGCTGTTTTTT	CSVGQGTGELFF
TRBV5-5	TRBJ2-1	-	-	TGTGCCAGCAGCTTGGTACTATATAATGAGCAGTTCTTC	CASSLVLYNEQFF
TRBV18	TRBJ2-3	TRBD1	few	TGTGCCAGCCGGACAGGGGGCACAGATACGCAGTATTTT	CASRTGGTDTQYF
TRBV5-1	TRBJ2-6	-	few	TGCGCCAGCAGCGCCCCGCTGGCCGGGGCCAACGTCCTGACTTTC	CASSAPLAGANVLTF
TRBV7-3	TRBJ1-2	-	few	TGTGCCAGCAGCTTAAGGCCCAGGGGTGAGGGCGGCTACACCTTC	CASSLRPRGEGGYTF
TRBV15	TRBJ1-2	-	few	TGTGCCACCACCCCGTCGACAGTTAACTATGGCTACACCTTC	CATTPSTVNYGYTF
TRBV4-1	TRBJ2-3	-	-	TGCGCCAGCAGCCAAGTTTACCGAGATGTAGATACGCAGTATTTT	CASSQVYRDVDTQYF
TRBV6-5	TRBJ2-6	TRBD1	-	TGTGCCAGCAGTTACACTTACAGGGGACCCGGGGCCAACGTCCTGACTTTC	CASSYTYRGPGANVLTF